This T cell receptor beta chain was captured in a study of identical twins. General study points: Model-predicted out-of-frame TCR alpha sharing fell below observed values in monozygotic twins. Cross-sectional statistical analysis was relied on for the conclusions, without the same donors being followed.

A universal primer site arose from template switching, and cDNA bore unique molecular identifiers. TCRdb fed the 5' RACE reads into MiXCR, producing one record per CDR3 protein. The repertoire consists of some 460,000 distinct CDR3 sequences, with 13% to 15% occurring once and the leading ten covering about 0.52%. V was clipped by 0 bases and J by 5 bases, with 14 bases between them. CDR3 length: 15 amino acids. Per the germline V gene, CDR1 is SGHRS and CDR2 is YFSETQ. To note about this clonotype: Antigen: not known.

These sequences were also reported in another study, on yellow fever vaccine responses in identical twins.

The specimen was CD4+ T cells sorted from blood. V usage is TRBV5-1 and J usage is TRBJ2-5; TRBD2 might be the D (5 bases). The sequence derives from a woman between 18 and 29 years old in good health. CDR3 nucleotide sequence: TGCGCCAGCAGCTTGGCACAGTTCCCGGGGGAGACCCAGTACTTC. This translates into CASSLAQFPGETQYF.